The sequence of this T cell receptor beta chain was determined in a study of spatial heterogeneity in lung cancer. Study overall: About 73 TRACERx patients with early, untreated non-small cell lung cancer donated samples.

CDR1 is LGHDT and CDR2 is YNNKEL in the germline V gene (reference sequence). V was clipped by 4 bases and J by 8 bases; unmatched bases: 6. The CDR3 covers 13 residues. Time point described: blood at routine non-recurrence follow-up after resection. Unsorted whole RNA of tumor, nontumor lung or frozen PBMC was sequenced. From the 5' RACE reads, TCRdb called clonotypes with MiXCR, one entry per CDR3 protein. Of around 110,000 distinct CDR3 sequences in the sample, 10% to 15% were seen once. The sequencing used PBMCs, collected at follow-up. The origin of this receptor is a male donor with early-stage non-small cell lung cancer. The chain uses TRBV3-1 and TRBJ1-2, with 8 bases identical to TRBD1. The CDR3 region is CASSPGQVGGYTF. The CDR3 nucleotides are TGTGCCAGCAGCCCGGGACAGGTAGGAGGCTACACCTTC.